Presented here are 27 T cell receptor beta chains from one specimen sequenced in a study of cytomegalovirus exposure and HLA in healthy donors. Generated by immunoSEQ multiplex PCR, the TCRdb table keeps only in-frame clones and is missing some. The repertoire includes approximately 170,000 clones, around 82% of them detected once, and roughly 10% sits in the top ten. The sequenced material came from PBMCs. The receptors stem from a man aged 25-45 years in good health and CMV-seropositive.

The chain couples TRBV28 to TRBJ2-7; TRBD1 agrees at 9 bases. From germline, CDR1 is MDHEN and CDR2 SYDVKM. This CDR3 region has 15 residues. After removal of 6 bases from V and 5 bases from J, the junction contained 11 bases not matched to a gene. For the CDR3, the DNA is TGTGCCAGCAGGACTGCGGGACAGGGAAACAACGAGCAGTACTTC. Its translation: CASRTAGQGNNEQYF.

V usage is TRBV9 and J usage is TRBJ2-5; 8 nucleotides match TRBD1. Trimming took 6 bases from V and 5 from J; bases not matched to a gene: 9. The CDR3 is 14 amino acids. The germline CDR1 and CDR2 sequences are SGDLS and YYNGEE. CDR3 sequence: CASNLGTGLETQYF. CDR3 DNA: TGTGCCAGCAACCTAGGGACAGGACTGGAGACCCAGTACTTC.

The V call is TRBV7-8, the J call TRBJ2-3, with 13 bases identical to TRBD2. Germline V CDR1 and CDR2: SGHVS, FQNEAQ. J gave up 4 bases and V 2 bases, and 3 bases lay outside the gene matches. CDR3 length: 16 amino acids. This CDR3 reads CASSLRTSGSADTQYF. The CDR3, as DNA: TGTGCCAGCAGCTTAAGGACTAGCGGGAGTGCAGATACGCAGTATTTT.

The V call is TRBV28, the J call TRBJ1-1; D remains ambiguous. V was shortened by 5 bases and J by 10 bases, with 11 bases between the two germline ends. There are 11 residues in the CDR3. From germline, CDR1 is MDHEN and CDR2 SYDVKM. CDR3 in amino acids: CASSDLRGAFF. CDR3 bases: TGTGCCAGCAGTGACTTACGAGGAGCTTTCTTT.

The chain couples TRBV28 to TRBJ2-4; TRBD2 is a possible D gene (5 bases). Germline-derived CDR1 and CDR2 are MDHEN and SYDVKM. Trimming took off 2 bases at V and 1 base at J, with 12 bases between the two ends. The CDR3 length is 16 residues. In DNA form, the CDR3 reads TGTGCCAGCAGTTTAACTAGTCCGGGGGCCAAAAACATTCAGTACTTC. This codes for CASSLTSPGAKNIQYF.

The J gene is TRBJ1-1, the V gene TRBV7-3; D remains ambiguous. V lost 4 bases to trimming and J lost 9 bases, with 3 bases between them. Germline assignment: CDR1 SGHTA and CDR2 FQGTGA. This CDR3 region has 9 residues. This CDR3 is CASSSKAFF. CDR3 coding DNA: TGTGCCAGCAGCTCCAAAGCTTTCTTT.

The genes are TRBV30 and TRBJ1-2; D is perhaps TRBD1 (6 bases). The germline V gene has CDR1 GTSNPN and CDR2 SVGIG (reference sequence). The CDR3 spans 14 residues. V was cut by 4 bases and J by 2 bases, with 14 bases left in between. CDR3 protein: CAWTTWTENYGYTF. CDR3 nucleotide sequence: TGTGCCTGGACCACTTGGACAGAGAACTATGGCTACACCTTC.

V gene TRBV2 combines with J gene TRBJ2-6; D uncertain. The V gene lost 10 bases and the J gene lost 4 bases, with 32 bases spanning the gap. The CDR3 sequence is 20 residues long. Germline values: CDR1 SNHLY, CDR2 FYNNEI. The DNA for the CDR3 is TGTGCCACTCCCTCGAGTGCAGTCACCTCTAGGTTACTCGGGGCCAACGTCCTGACTTTC. It yields the protein CATPSSAVTSRLLGANVLTF. The variable domain in full, with the rest retrieved from reference TRBV2 and TRBJ2-6, is EPEVTQTPSHQVTQMGQEVILRCVPISNHLYFYWYRQILGQKVEFLVSFYNNEISEKSEIFDDQFSVERPDGSNFTLKIRSTKLEDSAMYFCATPSSAVTSRLLGANVLTFGAGSRLTVL.

This clone is a singleton in its sample. This chain uses TRBV29-1 with TRBJ2-7; 9 bases align to TRBD1. V gave up 4 bases and J gave up 5 bases; unmatched junction bases: 6. This CDR3 comprises 13 residues. Germline V gives CDR1 SQVTM, CDR2 ANQGSEA. CDR3 DNA sequence: TGCAGCGTTGCGACAGGGGGGATAAACGAGCAGTACTTC. Translation: CSVATGGINEQYF.

The CDR3 is CASSLERWNTEAFF. The CDR3 DNA is TGTGCCAGCAGCTTGGAGAGGTGGAACACTGAAGCTTTCTTT. The chain joins TRBV5-4 to TRBJ1-1, with D hard to call. The germline V gene has CDR1 SGHNT and CDR2 YYREEE (reference sequence). Trimming removed 0 bases from V and 1 base from J, with 7 bases in between. CDR3 length: 14 amino acids.

V is TRBV19 and J is TRBJ1-5, with 8 nucleotides matching TRBD1. This CDR3 is 17 amino acids long. The J segment lost 0 bases and the V segment lost 4 bases, leaving 8 bases of the junction unmatched. Germline V gene sequence: CDR1 LNHDA, CDR2 SQIVND (reference sequence). The DNA for the CDR3 is TGTGCCAGTAGTAAGGCCCGGACAGGGAATAGCAATCAGCCCCAGCATTTT. It yields the protein CASSKARTGNSNQPQHF.

This rearrangement joins TRBV6-5 to TRBJ1-4; 7 positions agree with TRBD1. Per germline, CDR1 MNHEY and CDR2 SVGAGI. This CDR3 region has 13 residues. After removal of 8 bases from V and 10 bases from J, the junction contained 10 bases not matched to a gene. The chain's CDR3 is CASYDRDQGKLFF. Written as DNA, the CDR3 is TGTGCCAGCTACGACAGGGACCAAGGAAAACTGTTTTTT.

V is TRBV7-2 and J is TRBJ2-3; 16 bases are shared with TRBD2. After removal of 0 bases from V and 4 bases from J, the junction contained 1 base not matched to a gene. This CDR3 comprises 17 residues. In germline, CDR1 is SGHTA, CDR2 FQGNSA. The CDR3 here is CASSLAGTSGRADTQYF. The CDR3 DNA follows: TGTGCCAGCAGCTTAGCGGGGACTAGCGGGAGGGCAGATACGCAGTATTTT.

This clone appeared a few times. The rearrangement joins TRBV11-2 to TRBJ2-1; 8 bases align to TRBD2. Trimming cost V 0 bases and J 6 bases; bases outside gene matches: 4. Germline V CDR1 and CDR2: SGHAT, FQNNGV. The CDR3 contains 15 residues. The CDR3 sequence: CASSLEAGEGNEQFF. The CDR3 DNA follows: TGTGCCAGCAGCTTAGAAGCGGGAGAGGGCAATGAGCAGTTCTTC.

This clone was detected a few times. The chain joins TRBV7-3 to TRBJ2-7; D unclear. V shed 3 bases and J shed 1 base, with 7 bases lying between them. The CDR3 is 13 amino acids. Germline values: CDR1 SGHTA, CDR2 FQGTGA. The CDR3 here is CASSLQASYEQYF. CDR3 DNA: TGTGCCAGCAGCTTGCAGGCATCCTACGAGCAGTACTTC.

This chain joins TRBV5-1 and TRBJ1-1; 9 positions match TRBD1. V shed 1 base, J shed 1 base, and the junction held 5 bases outside the gene matches. Germline V gives CDR1 SGHRS, CDR2 YFSETQ. The CDR3 runs to 16 residues. DNA for the CDR3: TGCGCCAGCAGCTTGACAGGGGGCCGAGGGAACACTGAAGCTTTCTTT. Translating gives CASSLTGGRGNTEAFF.

The chain employs TRBV5-1 and TRBJ1-3; tentatively, D is TRBD1 (5 bases). CDR3 length: 14 residues. CDR1 SGHRS and CDR2 YFSETQ come from the germline V gene. V was cut by 0 bases and J by 4 bases, with 8 bases left in between. Here the CDR3 reads CASSLAGMGNTIYF. As DNA, the CDR3 is TGCGCCAGCAGCTTGGCAGGGATGGGAAACACCATATATTTT.

This clone was observed once. The chain combines TRBV28 with TRBJ1-2; the D gene is possibly TRBD1 (5 bases). This CDR3 contains 14 residues. Germline V gene lookup returns CDR1 MDHEN and CDR2 SYDVKM. Deletions cut 10 bases from V and 7 bases from J, with 22 bases between. The CDR3 loop is CAIPDGRFDSGYTF. The CDR3 DNA reads TGTGCCATCCCAGACGGACGGTTTGACAGTGGCTACACCTTC.

This clone was recorded a few times. This rearrangement joins TRBV19 to TRBJ1-1; D call uncertain. The CDR3 covers 13 residues. CDR1 is LNHDA, CDR2 SQIVND, per germline (reference sequence). Trimming stripped 4 bases from V and 1 base from J, with 7 bases between. The CDR3 spells CASSSYRNTEAFF. In nucleotides, the CDR3 is TGTGCCAGTAGTAGTTATCGGAACACTGAAGCTTTCTTT.

This clone was counted between two and nine times. The chain joins TRBV7-9 to TRBJ2-4; D may be TRBD2 (6 bases). The germline V gene has CDR1 SEHNR and CDR2 FQNEAQ (reference sequence). The V end lost 10 bases, the J end lost 5 bases, and 18 bases lay between the germline ends. The CDR3 runs 14 residues. The DNA for the CDR3 is TGTGCCACCGCTAATCCGGGGGAGGAAAACATTCAGTACTTC. Encoded protein: CATANPGEENIQYF.

The V gene is TRBV29-1, the J gene TRBJ1-2, with 7 bases that match TRBD1. CDR1 is SQVTM, CDR2 ANQGSEA, per germline. J lost 0 bases, V lost 5 bases, and 9 bases had no gene match. CDR3 size: 15 residues. In nucleotides, the CDR3 is TGCAGCGTTCTACCTTTCACAGGGGCTAACTATGGCTACACCTTC. Translating it yields CSVLPFTGANYGYTF.

The chain uses TRBV28 and TRBJ2-5, with D possibly being TRBD1 (6 bases). Germline CDR1 MDHEN, CDR2 SYDVKM. There are 14 residues in the CDR3. Trimming stripped 6 bases from V and 2 bases from J, with 13 bases between. CDR3 sequence: CASSYTGNQETQYF. As DNA, the CDR3 is TGTGCCAGCAGCTATACAGGGAATCAAGAGACCCAGTACTTC.

The rearrangement links TRBV5-6 to TRBJ1-2; the D gene is possibly TRBD1 (5 bases). Deletions cut 0 bases from V and 7 bases from J, with 13 bases between. CDR3 length equals 14 residues. Germline lookup yields CDR1 SGHDT and CDR2 YYEEEE. CDR3 loop: CASSLAGAVSGYTF. CDR3 sequence (DNA): TGTGCCAGCAGCTTGGCTGGGGCCGTCTCTGGCTACACCTTC.

The rearrangement joins TRBV9 to TRBJ2-2; perhaps TRBD1 as D (5 bases). The germline gives CDR1 SGDLS, CDR2 YYNGEE. Trimming removed 0 bases at V and 1 base at J, with 13 bases between. This CDR3 is built from 17 residues. The CDR3 nucleotides are TGTGCCAGCAGCGTAGCCACAGGAAAAGGGAACACCGGGGAGCTGTTTTTT. It translates to CASSVATGKGNTGELFF.

This chain uses TRBV19 with TRBJ1-4; 7 bases fit TRBD1. V shed 10 bases, J shed 4 bases, and the junction held 3 bases outside the gene matches. This CDR3 region has 12 residues. The germline gives CDR1 LNHDA, CDR2 SQIVND (reference sequence). The CDR3 DNA reads TGTGCCACGGGACAGAGTAATGAAAAACTGTTTTTT. It encodes CATGQSNEKLFF. The complete variable domain, with remaining parts taken from reference TRBV19 and TRBJ1-4, reads DGGITQSPKYLFRKEGQNVTLSCEQNLNHDAMYWYRQDPGQGLRLIYYSQIVNDFQKGDIAEGYSVSREKKESFPLTVTSAQKNPTAFYLCATGQSNEKLFFGSGTQLSVL.

The chain employs TRBV28 and TRBJ2-1; the D is unclear. The V end lost 3 bases, the J end lost 6 bases, and 6 bases lay between the germline ends. Germline-derived CDR1 and CDR2 are MDHEN and SYDVKM. The CDR3 loop spans 12 amino acids. Here the CDR3 reads CASSFTGNEQFF. CDR3 nucleotide sequence: TGTGCCAGCAGTTTCACGGGCAATGAGCAGTTCTTC.

The chain carries TRBV5-6 and TRBJ1-1; 7 bases align to TRBD1. From germline, CDR1 is SGHDT and CDR2 YYEEEE. The CDR3 totals 17 residues. The J segment lost 0 bases and the V segment lost 0 bases, leaving 8 bases of the junction unmatched. The CDR3 protein is CASSLAAGGFVNTEAFF. The CDR3 DNA follows: TGTGCCAGCAGCTTGGCCGCAGGGGGTTTTGTGAACACTGAAGCTTTCTTT.